This T cell receptor beta chain emerged from a study of CXCR3-negative and CXCR3-positive naive CD8 T cells. cDNA libraries for TRB were generated by 5' RACE incorporating UMI labels. TCRdb re-called the 5' RACE reads; one entry per CDR3 protein, DNA not given. Its listing shows about 130,000 distinct CDR3 sequences. The CDR3 runs 16 residues. The germline V gene encodes CDR1 SEHNR and CDR2 FQNEAQ (reference sequence). Sequenced material: naive CXCR3- CD8+ T cells from blood. Subset meaning: CD45RO-CCR7+CD27+CD95- naive CD8+ T cells lacking CXCR3 (TNR3-). The sequence was obtained from a human donor in good health. Some clones in this sample may be carry-over from other donors' samples. The chain is built from TRBV7-9 and TRBJ2-7; the TRBD1 assignment by TCRdb is unverifiable without DNA. The CDR3 sequence is CASSPFSPTGFHEQYF.